This T cell receptor (beta chain) was documented in a study (dated by TCRdb to between 2014 and 2017). Context from the whole study: Whether tumor-infiltrating Tregs in breast cancer are recruited from blood Tregs or converted in situ from other CD4+ T cell subsets was tested. Points the paper makes about the study in general: The larger-cohort validation was restricted to a single TCR beta V-J rearrangement rather than whole repertoires. In terms of TCR gene usage, tumor memory CD4+ T cells clustered together with blood and lymph node memory CD4+ cells, as well as with lymph node naive CD4+ cells. The greatest overlap of tumor-infiltrating Treg TCR alpha and beta sequences was observed with tumor naive CD4+ T cells, followed by blood naive CD4+ T cells.

Full-length TCR variable regions were amplified by 5' RACE PCR using constant-region reverse primers, and then by semi-nested PCR using Nested Universal Primer A. The ReliaPrep RNA Cell Miniprep System was used to extract total RNA, which was then reverse transcribed into 5'RACE-ready cDNA with the SMARTer RACE 5'/3' Kit. Full-length TCR alpha and beta libraries were barcoded with multiplex adaptors and sequenced on an Illumina MiSeq. Regarding the original processing steps: For each of nine subset-tissue groups, sequencing data from the five patients were pooled, and the groups were then compared using unsupervised clustering of TCR gene usage. The Morisita-Horn index was used to calculate repertoire similarity, with shared sequences weighted by how much each contributed to each repertoire. TCRdb took the public reads, trimmed them with fastp at Q25, ran MiXCR for clone calling and kept in-frame beta chains. For every CDR3 protein sequence, its rows merge into one entry that carries the most common genes and DNA. What appears here as the V and J calls and clone size reflects TCRdb's work, not the paper's. The sample has some 60,000 distinct CDR3 sequences on record, 25% to 30% of them singletons. Jointly, the top ten make up roughly 2.5% of the sample.

The Miltenyi Naive CD4+ T Cell Isolation kit was used to purify naive CD4+ T cells, and CD25 microbeads were used to remove Tregs. Tregs, naive and memory CD4+ T cells from tumor, blood and ipsilateral draining lymph nodes of a few breast cancer patients underwent full-length TCR alpha and beta sequencing. Tumor tissue, along with lymph nodes from ipsilateral axillary dissection, was perfused with PBS, minced, and then digested using collagenase I and hyaluronidase. A purity exceeding 90% was confirmed by FACS for the sorted cell populations. Cut back by 4 bases and 2 bases, the V and J ends lie 14 bases apart. The germline V gene provides CDR1 SGHTA and CDR2 FQGTGA. From cysteine to phenylalanine, the CDR3 is 15 amino acids long. Just the 45-base CDR3 DNA is kept, in frame starting at base 1. About this clonotype: Its antigen has not been determined. It has no much larger one-base neighbor in the sample; base qualities were not kept.

The rearrangement combines TRBV7-3 with TRBJ1-2; the D segment could be TRBD1, given 5 matching bases. The specimen was tumor-infiltrating naive CD4+ T cells sorted from the breast tumor. The cell subset or site label corresponds to: naive CD4+ T cells, CD4+CD45RA+CD25-. This clonotype originated in a female donor with breast cancer. The nucleotide sequence is TGTGCCAGCAGCTCGACAGCCGTGACCAACTATGGCTACACCTTC. Translated, this gives CASSSTAVTNYGYTF.